A selection of T cell receptor beta chains follows, all from one sample in a study of molecular identifiers for immune sequencing clone quantification. TCRdb reanalysed the PCR reads using MiXCR and keeps one entry per CDR3 protein. In the table there are approximately 97,000 distinct CDR3 sequences, 20% to 25% of which are singletons. The sample was naive CD8+ T cells from blood, with Jurkat cell RNA spiked in. These receptors came from a human donor in good health. Some libraries in this study had Jurkat cell RNA spiked in. The CDR3 runs from the conserved cysteine through the conserved F or W. A D gene is named only where the DNA matches it firmly. Not every row has a clone size; where given, it reads once, few, many or a size class.

size	V	J	D	CDR3	DNA
many	TRBV30	TRBJ1-5	NA	CAWSVLPHQPQHF	TGTGCCTGGAGTGTCCTACCACATCAGCCCCAGCATTTT
many	TRBV28	TRBJ2-7	TRBD1	CASSSLRDSLHEQYF	TGTGCCAGCAGTTCCCTCAGGGACAGTCTCCACGAGCAGTACTTC
few	TRBV11-2	TRBJ2-5	NA	CASSLWTDQETQYF	TGTGCCAGCAGCCTCTGGACCGATCAAGAGACCCAGTACTTC
few	TRBV25-1	TRBJ1-4	TRBD1	CASSGGQGWEKLFF	TGTGCCAGCAGTGGCGGACAGGGTTGGGAAAAACTGTTTTTT
few	TRBV5-8	TRBJ2-7	NA	CASSLFPGSSYEQYF	TGTGCCAGCAGCTTGTTCCCCGGTAGCTCCTACGAGCAGTACTTC
NA	TRBV6-2/TRBV6-3	TRBJ2-7	NA	CASSYGRGLFYEQYF	TGTGCCAGCAGTTACGGACGGGGGCTTTTCTACGAGCAGTACTTC
few	TRBV19	TRBJ2-2	TRBD2	CASSTGLAGVRTGELFF	TGTGCCAGTAGTACGGGACTAGCGGGAGTTCGGACCGGGGAGCTGTTTTTT
many	TRBV3-1	TRBJ2-2	TRBD2	CASSQDSTSGSNTGELFF	TGTGCCAGCAGCCAAGATAGCACTAGCGGGTCGAACACCGGGGAGCTGTTTTTT
few	TRBV20-1	TRBJ2-7	TRBD2	CSARDGLAGYEQYF	TGCAGTGCTAGAGATGGACTAGCTGGATATGAGCAGTACTTC
NA	TRBV4-1	TRBJ2-7	NA	CASSQKVGVGNTYEQYF	TGCGCCAGCAGCCAAAAAGTTGGGGTGGGGAACACCTACGAGCAGTACTTC
few	TRBV7-6	TRBJ2-1	TRBD2	CASSPAGSSYNEQFF	TGTGCCAGCAGCCCAGCGGGGAGCTCCTACAATGAGCAGTTCTTC
many	TRBV19	TRBJ2-3	NA	CASNSGEGPDTQYF	TGTGCCAGTAATAGCGGAGAAGGGCCAGATACGCAGTATTTT
few	TRBV4-2	TRBJ1-3	NA	CASSQDGGGAGNTIYF	TGTGCCAGCAGCCAAGATGGTGGGGGGGCGGGAAACACCATATATTTT
many	TRBV4-3	TRBJ2-7	TRBD1	CASSPGTGGSYEQYF	TGCGCCAGCAGCCCCGGGACAGGAGGCTCCTACGAGCAGTACTTC
many	TRBV7-9	TRBJ1-1	NA	CASSPNRGTEAFF	TGTGCCAGCAGCCCGAATAGGGGCACTGAAGCTTTCTTT
few	TRBV27	TRBJ1-4	TRBD1	CASSSSTGALPREKLFF	TGTGCCAGCAGTTCCTCGACAGGGGCCCTCCCCCGCGAAAAACTGTTTTTT
many	TRBV7-6	TRBJ2-3	TRBD1	CASSAGQGPDTQYF	TGTGCCAGCAGCGCCGGACAGGGCCCAGATACGCAGTATTTT
many	TRBV5-4	TRBJ1-1	NA	CASSPTANTEAFF	TGTGCCAGCAGTCCGACAGCGAACACTGAAGCTTTCTTT
many	TRBV7-9	TRBJ2-3	TRBD2	CASSLRTSGRTDTQYF	TGTGCCAGCAGCTTAAGAACTAGCGGGAGGACAGATACGCAGTATTTT
many	TRBV9	TRBJ2-4	NA	CASSVGYSGPAKNIQYF	TGTGCCAGCAGCGTTGGTTATAGCGGTCCGGCCAAAAACATTCAGTACTTC
many	TRBV12-3/TRBV12-4	TRBJ1-4	NA	CASSLSGGGKLFF	TGTGCCAGCAGTCTCTCCGGAGGAGGAAAACTGTTTTTT
few	TRBV5-1	TRBJ2-1	TRBD2	CASSSSPAGVPNEQFF	TGCGCCAGCAGCTCGTCCCCAGCGGGAGTTCCCAATGAGCAGTTCTTC
NA	TRBV14	TRBJ2-1	TRBD1	CASSPRRGTYNEQFF	TGTGCCAGCAGCCCCCGCAGGGGGACCTACAATGAGCAGTTCTTC
many	TRBV28	TRBJ2-1	TRBD2	CASSLWAGVKNEQFF	TGTGCCAGCAGTTTGTGGGCGGGAGTGAAAAATGAGCAGTTCTTC
many	TRBV7-9	TRBJ2-5	NA	CASSANLNQETQYF	TGTGCCAGCAGCGCCAACTTGAACCAAGAGACCCAGTACTTC
many	TRBV9	TRBJ1-1	NA	CASRGPNTEAFF	TGTGCCAGCAGGGGACCAAACACTGAAGCTTTCTTT
many	TRBV20-1	TRBJ2-7	NA	CSAEIRAAADEQYF	TGCAGTGCCGAAATAAGGGCGGCGGCTGACGAGCAGTACTTC
many	TRBV20-1	TRBJ2-1	NA	CSAREGSDGTGEQFF	TGCAGTGCTAGAGAAGGGTCGGACGGGACGGGTGAGCAGTTCTTC
NA	TRBV6-5	TRBJ2-3	TRBD2	CASSRTGGSGDTQYF	TGTGCCAGCAGTCGGACTGGCGGGAGTGGGGATACGCAGTATTTT
NA	TRBV6-6	TRBJ2-2	NA	CASGGRDTSIASGELFF	TGTGCCAGCGGGGGGAGGGACACCTCTATCGCCTCCGGGGAGCTGTTTTTT
many	TRBV7-9	TRBJ2-4	NA	CASSAPWAQNIQYF	TGTGCCAGCAGCGCCCCCTGGGCACAAAACATTCAGTACTTC
many	TRBV12-3/TRBV12-4	TRBJ2-5	NA	CASSFLADREETQYF	TGTGCCAGCAGTTTTCTCGCGGACAGAGAAGAGACCCAGTACTTC
NA	TRBV12-3/TRBV12-4	TRBJ2-1	NA	CASTGLAVHNEQFF	TGTGCCAGCACCGGACTGGCGGTCCACAATGAGCAGTTCTTC
once	TRBV20-1	TRBJ2-7	TRBD2	CSGRTSGYEQYF	TGCAGTGGAAGGACTAGTGGCTACGAGCAGTACTTC
many	TRBV7-9	TRBJ2-3	NA	CASSLAPSTDTQYF	TGTGCCAGCAGCTTAGCTCCAAGCACAGATACGCAGTATTTT
many	TRBV7-9	TRBJ1-1	NA	CASSLMQGMNTEAFF	TGTGCCAGCAGCTTAATGCAGGGAATGAACACTGAAGCTTTCTTT
many	TRBV19	TRBJ1-1	NA	CASQDGNTEAFF	TGTGCCAGTCAGGACGGGAACACTGAAGCTTTCTTT
NA	TRBV6-2/TRBV6-3	TRBJ2-1	NA	CASQITGTYSLIYQYNEQVF	TGTGCCAGCCAAATAACCGGGACCTATTCTCTTATTTACCAATACAATGAGCAGGTCTTC
few	TRBV4-1	TRBJ1-5	NA	CAGSRGEGGLQPQHF	TGCGCCGGCAGCCGAGGTGAGGGGGGACTTCAGCCCCAGCATTTT
many	TRBV4-1	TRBJ2-5	NA	CASSQVAGSGTQYF	TGCGCCAGCAGCCAAGTGGCAGGGTCGGGGACCCAGTACTTC
NA	TRBV20-1	TRBJ2-7	NA	CSARDLRDPTNEQYF	TGCAGTGCTAGAGACCTCAGGGACCCGACCAACGAGCAGTACTTC
many	TRBV7-9	TRBJ2-7	TRBD2	CASSLGASGNPYEQYF	TGTGCCAGCAGCTTAGGTGCTAGCGGGAACCCCTACGAGCAGTACTTC
many	TRBV14	TRBJ2-7	TRBD1	CASSQSRDSYEQYF	TGTGCCAGCAGCCAGTCCCGGGACAGCTACGAGCAGTACTTC
few	TRBV11-2	TRBJ2-7	TRBD1	CASSLGFGTGTYEQYF	TGTGCCAGCAGCTTAGGGTTCGGGACAGGGACCTACGAGCAGTACTTC
NA	TRBV3-1	TRBJ1-1	NA	CASSQERRGTEAFF	TGTGCCAGCAGCCAAGAACGGAGGGGCACTGAAGCTTTCTTT
many	TRBV7-9	TRBJ2-7	NA	CASSLEVVEQYF	TGTGCCAGCAGCTTAGAAGTCGTCGAGCAGTACTTC
many	TRBV12-5	TRBJ2-7	NA	CASASDGISSYEQYF	TGTGCTAGTGCCTCCGACGGTATCAGCTCCTACGAGCAGTACTTC
many	TRBV5-1	TRBJ1-1	NA	CASSLFTGATMRAFF	TGCGCCAGCAGCTTGTTTACAGGCGCCACTATGAGAGCTTTCTTT
many	TRBV5-1	TRBJ2-5	NA	CASSFDTNGGETQYF	TGCGCCAGCAGCTTCGACACTAACGGGGGAGAGACCCAGTACTTC
many	TRBV4-3	TRBJ2-7	TRBD1	CASSHYRGRANEQYF	TGCGCCAGCAGCCATTACAGGGGGCGCGCCAACGAGCAGTACTTC
NA	TRBV19	TRBJ1-5	TRBD1	CASSIGDRGLGQPQHF	TGTGCCAGTAGTATAGGTGACAGGGGGCTTGGTCAGCCCCAGCATTTT
many	TRBV20-1	TRBJ2-7	TRBD1	CSASDRGPYEQYF	TGCAGTGCTTCCGACAGGGGGCCCTACGAGCAGTACTTC
few	TRBV6-2/TRBV6-3	TRBJ2-7	NA	CASSYPGKAANEQYF	TGTGCCAGCAGTTACCCCGGGAAGGCAGCAAACGAGCAGTACTTC
many	TRBV27	TRBJ2-7	TRBD2	CASSSGGGYEQYF	TGTGCCAGCAGTTCAGGCGGGGGCTACGAGCAGTACTTC